The 19 T cell receptor beta chains given below trace back to one sample, sequenced in a study of blood T cell repertoires in COVID-19. Measured with immunoSEQ multiplex PCR; TCRdb has only the in-frame clones, and not every one. The sample lists about 320,000 clones, about 91% occurring once. Sequenced material: PBMCs or T cells enriched from blood (not recorded which). Source of these receptors: a woman aged 18-30 years who had recovered from COVID-19.

J is TRBJ2-2 and V is TRBV7-2; D remains ambiguous. Trimming shortened V by 0 bases and J by 4 bases, and 6 bases separated the two germline ends. This CDR3 contains 14 residues. The germline gives CDR1 SGHTA, CDR2 FQGNSA. The CDR3 DNA reads as TGTGCCAGCAGCTTAGCCCGTAGCACCGGGGAGCTGTTTTTT. It yields the protein CASSLARSTGELFF.

The chain joins TRBV30 to TRBJ2-1; TRBD2 aligns across 9 bases. V was clipped by 5 bases and J by 3 bases; unmatched bases: 5. The CDR3 spans 14 residues. The germline V gene has CDR1 GTSNPN and CDR2 SVGIG (reference sequence). The chain's CDR3 is CAWEAGGFYNEQFF. The CDR3 coding sequence is TGTGCCTGGGAGGCGGGGGGGTTCTACAATGAGCAGTTCTTC.

This chain joins TRBV6-6 and TRBJ1-6; D is unresolved. V was trimmed by 6 bases and J by 3 bases, leaving 12 bases between them. CDR1 is MNHNY and CDR2 is SVGAGI in the germline V gene (reference sequence). The CDR3 is 15 amino acids. CDR3 DNA sequence: TGTGCCAGCAGCTACGGTGCCAGCTATAATTCACCCCTCCACTTT. As protein: CASSYGASYNSPLHF.

The chain employs TRBV3-1 (or the pseudogene TRBV3-2) and TRBJ1-1; 7 bases fit TRBD1. Germline V gene data show CDR1 as LGHDT and CDR2 as YNNKEL (reference sequence). J lost 1 base, V lost 4 bases, and 3 bases had no gene match. This CDR3 has 14 residues. CDR3: CASSLGQPNTEAFF. The CDR3 nucleotides are TGTGCCAGCAGCCTGGGACAGCCGAACACTGAAGCTTTCTTT.

The chain uses TRBV7-8 and TRBJ1-3; 7 nucleotides match TRBD1. The CDR3 contains 16 residues. V lost 5 bases to trimming and J lost 0 bases; unmatched junction nucleotides: 7. Germline assignment: CDR1 SGHVS and CDR2 FQNEAQ. The CDR3 region is CASSQTNRGSGNTIYF. CDR3 in DNA: TGTGCCAGCAGCCAAACGAACAGGGGCTCTGGAAACACCATATATTTT.

This chain connects TRBV11-3 to TRBJ2-1, with 13 bases lining up with TRBD2. Germline V gene lookup returns CDR1 SGHNT and CDR2 YENEEA. With 1 base clipped from V and 8 bases from J, the junction kept 2 bases outside the gene matches. The CDR3 consists of 15 residues. The CDR3 loop reads CASSLGTSGSDEQFF. The CDR3 coding sequence is TGTGCCAGCAGCTTAGGGACTAGCGGGAGCGATGAGCAGTTCTTC.

V gene TRBV18 combines with J gene TRBJ2-7; TRBD1 might be the D (7 bases). The CDR3 runs to 15 residues. V lost 2 bases and J lost 0, with 11 bases in between. CDR1 and CDR2 (germline): KGHSH, LQKENI. The DNA of the CDR3 is TGTGCCAGCTCACCAAGACAGGGAGGCTCCTACGAGCAGTACTTC. Amino acid sequence: CASSPRQGGSYEQYF.

This rearrangement joins TRBV19 to TRBJ1-5; 11 nucleotides line up with TRBD1. Germline CDR1 is LNHDA and CDR2 is SQIVND (reference sequence). Trimming took 6 bases from V and 6 from J; bases not matched to a gene: 4. CDR3 length equals 14 residues. CDR3 sequence: CASSSGQGVQPQHF. The CDR3 DNA sequence: TGTGCCAGTAGCTCGGGACAGGGGGTTCAGCCCCAGCATTTT. The variable domain in full, with the rest retrieved from reference TRBV19 and TRBJ1-5, is DGGITQSPKYLFRKEGQNVTLSCEQNLNHDAMYWYRQDPGQGLRLIYYSQIVNDFQKGDIAEGYSVSREKKESFPLTVTSAQKNPTAFYLCASSSGQGVQPQHFGDGTRLSIL.

V gene TRBV19 combines with J gene TRBJ2-7; TRBD2 might be the D (7 bases). CDR3 length equals 13 residues. Trimming took 5 bases from V and 2 from J, leaving 10 bases between them. Germline-derived CDR1 and CDR2 are LNHDA and SQIVND (reference sequence). The CDR3 nucleotides are TGTGCCAGTAGTGGGGGGGCGCCCTACGAGCAGTACTTC. It encodes CASSGGAPYEQYF.

The gene calls are TRBV7-9 and TRBJ2-3; 9 bases are shared with TRBD2. Trimming removed 9 bases from V and 0 bases from J; junction bases left unmatched: 4. The CDR3 totals 14 residues. Germline assignment: CDR1 SEHNR and CDR2 FQNEAQ (reference sequence). This chain's CDR3 is CASVTSGSTDTQYF. CDR3 DNA: TGTGCCAGTGTAACTAGCGGGAGCACAGATACGCAGTATTTT.

Note on this clone: The same CDR3 arises from other DNA sequences in this sample as well. The chain is built from TRBV30 and TRBJ1-1, with D perhaps TRBD1 (6 bases). This CDR3 comprises 14 residues. CDR1 is GTSNPN and CDR2 is SVGIG in the germline V gene (reference sequence). Trimming removed 0 bases from V and 4 bases from J, with 12 bases in between. The CDR3 bases are TGTGCCTGGAGTGTAATACAGGGCGTCACTGAAGCTTTCTTT. It translates to CAWSVIQGVTEAFF.

This rearrangement joins TRBV6-5 to TRBJ1-2, with D hard to call. Between the trimmed V and J ends, which lost 8 bases and 1 base, there was a span of 14 bases. The CDR3 totals 14 residues. Germline V gene sequence: CDR1 MNHEY, CDR2 SVGAGI. The CDR3: CASEGFLGNYGYTF. CDR3 DNA: TGTGCCAGCGAGGGATTTCTGGGTAACTATGGCTACACCTTC.

This clone was detected a few times. The chain uses TRBV27 and TRBJ2-3, with unresolved D. The CDR3 totals 13 residues. V was shortened by 6 bases and J by 4 bases, with 11 bases between the two germline ends. Germline assignment: CDR1 MNHEY and CDR2 SMNVEV (reference sequence). The CDR3 DNA sequence: TGTGCCAGCAGCCTGGAGACGGCAGATACGCAGTATTTT. Translated, it gives CASSLETADTQYF.

The chain links TRBV28 to TRBJ2-2; 9 bases are a match to TRBD1. The CDR3 extends over 18 amino acids. Germline V gene lookup returns CDR1 MDHEN and CDR2 SYDVKM. Trimming removed 4 bases from V and 5 bases from J; junction bases left unmatched: 14. CDR3 residues: CASSSGGTGGFGTGELFF. CDR3 nucleotide sequence: TGTGCCAGCAGTTCAGGGGGTACAGGGGGCTTCGGTACCGGGGAGCTGTTTTTT.

This clone has a single count. The chain has TRBV5-1 and TRBJ2-7; TRBD2 is a possible D gene (5 bases). V was shortened by 4 bases and J by 2 bases, with 13 bases between the two germline ends. The germline V gene encodes CDR1 SGHRS and CDR2 YFSETQ. The CDR3 spans 14 residues. CDR3 in amino acids: CASSRTTGAYEQYF. The CDR3, as DNA: TGCGCCAGCAGCAGGACCACCGGGGCCTACGAGCAGTACTTC. Variable domain in full (rest from reference TRBV5-1 and TRBJ2-7): KAGVTQTPRYLIKTRGQQVTLSCSPISGHRSVSWYQQTPGQGLQFLFEYFSETQRNKGNFPGRFSGRQFSNSRSEMNVSTLELGDSALYLCASSRTTGAYEQYFGPGTRLTVT.

The chain links TRBV28 to TRBJ2-7, with 7 bases matching TRBD2. CDR3 length: 14 amino acids. Germline CDR1 MDHEN, CDR2 SYDVKM. V shed 6 bases and J 7 bases; nucleotides not matched to a gene: 12. This chain's CDR3 is CASSLPGGLEEQYF. CDR3 bases: TGTGCCAGCAGCCTCCCGGGGGGACTCGAGGAGCAGTACTTC.

This clone was detected once. The chain uses TRBV14 and TRBJ2-7; perhaps TRBD1 as D (6 bases). Germline-derived CDR1 and CDR2 are SGHDN and FVKESK. The CDR3 contains 15 residues. The V end was cut by 4 bases, the J end by 2 bases, with 15 bases between. In DNA form, the CDR3 reads TGTGCCAGCAGCCGGAGAACAGGGATGGCCTACGAGCAGTACTTC. It encodes CASSRRTGMAYEQYF.

The chain is built from TRBV7-2 and TRBJ1-5; 8 bases are shared with TRBD1. Germline-derived CDR1 and CDR2 are SGHTA and FQGNSA. The CDR3 is 15 residues long. J gave up 5 bases and V 1 base, and 4 bases lay outside the gene matches. CDR3 loop: CASSLEDRVYQPQHF. CDR3 DNA sequence: TGTGCCAGCAGCTTAGAGGACAGGGTCTATCAGCCCCAGCATTTT.

The rearrangement links TRBV6-5 to TRBJ2-7, with TRBD2 identical over 8 bases. Losses at the gene ends were 2 bases for V and 5 bases for J; bases not matched to a gene: 11. The CDR3 consists of 16 residues. CDR1 is MNHEY, CDR2 SVGAGI, per germline. Written as DNA, the CDR3 is TGTGCCAGCAGTTACCTCAGCGGGAGCCTCAATCACGAGCAGTACTTC. Translation gives CASSYLSGSLNHEQYF.